The 19 T cell receptor beta chains in this list originate from one sample, sequenced in a study of blood T cell repertoires in COVID-19. Assay used: immunoSEQ multiplex PCR; TCRdb lists only in-frame clones, some missing. Among around 50,000 clones listed, over 75% were seen once. The source material was peripheral blood. The receptors were gathered from a man between 35 and 55 years old with active COVID-19.

This chain joins TRBV6-1 and TRBJ1-6, with TRBD1 as a possible D gene (5 bases). Germline V lookup: CDR1 MNHNS, CDR2 SASEGT. With 2 bases removed from V and 7 bases from J, the gap between germline ends came to 9 bases. The CDR3 length is 14 residues. The CDR3 loop reads CASSERQGNSPLHF. CDR3 DNA: TGTGCCAGCAGTGAAAGGCAGGGAAATTCACCCCTCCACTTT.

The chain is built from TRBV6-2 or TRBV6-3 and TRBJ1-1; maybe TRBD1 (6 bases). V was trimmed by 5 bases and J by 0 bases, leaving 16 bases between them. This CDR3 contains 16 residues. The germline V gene has CDR1 MNHEY and CDR2 SVGEGT. For the CDR3, the DNA is TGTGCCAGCAGTCTAGGGGTTCAGGGGATGAACACTGAAGCTTTCTTT. Translation gives CASSLGVQGMNTEAFF.

In this sample, this clone turned up a few times. The rearrangement links TRBV4-1 to TRBJ2-2; 10 bases map to TRBD2. The CDR3 length is 20 residues. Germline values: CDR1 MGHRA, CDR2 YSYEKL. The ends lost 4 bases at V and 0 bases at J; junction bases unmatched: 14. The DNA of the CDR3 is TGCGCCAGCAGCCCAAAGTGGCGGCTAGCGGGAGCCACGAACACCGGGGAGCTGTTTTTT. Protein sequence: CASSPKWRLAGATNTGELFF.

The V call is TRBV11-1, the J call TRBJ2-1, with 11 bases aligning to TRBD1. The trim removed 5 bases at V and 10 bases at J, leaving 7 bases unmatched. Germline CDR1 is SGHAT and CDR2 is FQDESV (reference sequence). This CDR3 spans 14 amino acids. The CDR3 sequence is CASSPGQGVVEQFF. DNA of the CDR3: TGTGCCAGCAGCCCGGGACAGGGGGTAGTGGAGCAGTTCTTC.

This sequence joins TRBV7-8 and TRBJ2-7; tentatively, D is TRBD1 (6 bases). Germline V gene sequence: CDR1 SGHVS, CDR2 FQNEAQ. The V gene lost 1 base and the J gene lost 6 bases, with 13 bases spanning the gap. There are 14 residues in the CDR3. Here the CDR3 reads CASSLVQGTPEQYF. The CDR3 nucleotides read TGTGCCAGCAGCTTAGTACAGGGAACCCCCGAGCAGTACTTC.

The V and J genes are TRBV30 and TRBJ2-2, with D possibly matching TRBD2 (6 bases). Germline V gives CDR1 GTSNPN, CDR2 SVGIG (reference sequence). V shed 0 bases and J shed 5 bases, with 10 bases lying between them. The CDR3 has 14 residues. In nucleotides, the CDR3 is TGTGCCTGGAGTGTGGGGGGACGAACCGGGGAGCTGTTTTTT. This codes for CAWSVGGRTGELFF.

This sequence joins TRBV7-2 and TRBJ2-3, with 7 bases lining up with TRBD2. V was clipped by 2 bases and J by 6 bases; unmatched bases: 11. Germline V lookup: CDR1 SGHTA, CDR2 FQGNSA. This CDR3 is built from 16 residues. This chain's CDR3 is CASSLNPAGSWDTQYF. For the CDR3, the DNA is TGTGCCAGCAGCTTAAACCCAGCGGGGAGTTGGGATACGCAGTATTTT. The full variable domain, its missing parts supplied by reference TRBV7-2 and TRBJ2-3, is GAGVSQSPSNKVTEKGKDVELRCDPISGHTALYWYRQSLGQGLEFLIYFQGNSAPDKSGLPSDRFSAERTGGSVSTLTIQRTQQEDSAVYLCASSLNPAGSWDTQYFGPGTRLTVL.

This clone turned up a few times. The rearrangement joins TRBV19 to TRBJ1-5; 7 bases fit TRBD1. The CDR3 sequence is 16 residues long. The germline V gene encodes CDR1 LNHDA and CDR2 SQIVND (reference sequence). Losses at the gene ends were 3 bases for V and 0 bases for J; bases not matched to a gene: 5. Here the CDR3 reads CASSMTGQISNQPQHF. CDR3 bases: TGTGCCAGTAGTATGACGGGACAGATTAGCAATCAGCCCCAGCATTTT.

This sequence joins TRBV7-8 and TRBJ1-4; 7 bases line up with TRBD1. Germline CDR1 SGHVS, CDR2 FQNEAQ. J was trimmed by 3 bases and V by 1 base; bases with no gene match: 5. The CDR3 consists of 16 residues. Here the CDR3 reads CASSLGQGTANEKLFF. CDR3 bases: TGTGCCAGCAGCTTAGGACAGGGTACAGCTAATGAAAAACTGTTTTTT.

The chain links TRBV7-2 to TRBJ2-1; 10 nucleotides line up with TRBD2. The CDR3 extends over 16 amino acids. With V trimmed by 5 bases and J by 7 bases, 11 bases remained unmatched. Germline CDR1 is SGHTA and CDR2 is FQGNSA. CDR3 loop: CASSPYRVAGGNEQFF. The CDR3 nucleotides read TGTGCCAGCAGCCCATACCGGGTAGCGGGAGGAAATGAGCAGTTCTTC.

On this clone itself: Relative to the germline gene, one junction end is altered; a read error may explain this. This chain links TRBV3-1 (or the pseudogene TRBV3-2) with TRBJ2-1; D unclear. CDR1 is LGHDT, CDR2 YNNKEL, per germline (reference sequence). The CDR3 runs to 15 residues. The CDR3 bases are TGTGCCAGCAGACAAGGCCCCAGCTCCTACAATGAGCAGTTCTTC. Its protein is CASRQGPSSYNEQFF.

The J gene is TRBJ1-1, the V gene TRBV3-1 (or the pseudogene TRBV3-2); D not certain. Trimming removed 0 bases from V and 9 bases from J, with 14 bases in between. The CDR3 is 14 amino acids. Germline V lookup: CDR1 LGHDT, CDR2 YNNKEL (reference sequence). The chain's CDR3 is CASSQDSAGSQAFF. CDR3 DNA: TGTGCCAGCAGCCAAGACTCCGCGGGGTCCCAAGCTTTCTTT.

The V and J genes are TRBV10-3 and TRBJ1-2; 7 bases are shared with TRBD1. With 10 bases clipped from V and 6 bases from J, the junction kept 11 bases outside the gene matches. The CDR3 loop spans 13 amino acids. Per the germline V gene, CDR1 is ENHRY and CDR2 is SYGVKD. CDR3 in amino acids: CATNLKGADGYTF. The CDR3 coding sequence is TGTGCCACCAACTTGAAGGGGGCGGATGGCTACACCTTC.

The chain uses TRBV9 and TRBJ2-7; D is unclear. V lost 0 bases, J lost 3 bases, and 13 bases lay in between. CDR3 length: 15 amino acids. Germline CDR1 and CDR2: SGDLS and YYNGEE. CDR3 nucleotide sequence: TGTGCCAGCAGCGTAGAGGTGGGCCAGGTCTACGAGCAGTACTTC. The encoded protein is CASSVEVGQVYEQYF.

The genes are TRBV24-1 and TRBJ2-6; TRBD2 is a possible D gene (5 bases). V lost 9 bases and J 0 bases, leaving 8 bases between the germline ends. This CDR3 contains 14 residues. The germline V gene encodes CDR1 KGHDR and CDR2 SFDVKD. The CDR3 DNA sequence: TGTGCCACCTCGACTAACTCTGGGGCCAACGTCCTGACTTTC. Protein product: CATSTNSGANVLTF.

The chain uses TRBV2 and TRBJ2-5, with D possibly matching TRBD2 (5 bases). The germline V gene encodes CDR1 SNHLY and CDR2 FYNNEI. The CDR3 length is 12 residues. V was pared by 4 bases and J by 5 bases, with 8 bases between. In DNA form, the CDR3 reads TGTGCCAGCAGTGTAGAGCGGGAGACCCAGTACTTC. It yields the protein CASSVERETQYF.

The chain employs TRBV30 and TRBJ2-2; D is perhaps TRBD2 (6 bases). Germline CDR1 and CDR2: GTSNPN and SVGIG (reference sequence). V lost 7 bases to trimming and J lost 4 bases, with 16 bases between them. The CDR3 has 14 residues. In DNA, the CDR3 is TGTGCCTCCCCAGGCGGGATGGGCACCGGGGAGCTGTTTTTT. It codes for CASPGGMGTGELFF. Together with reference TRBV30 and TRBJ2-2, the CDR3 gives the full variable domain: SQTIHQWPATLVQPVGSPLSLECTVEGTSNPNLYWYRQAAGRGLQLLFYSVGIGQISSEVPQNLSASRPQDRQFILSSKKLLLSDSGFYLCASPGGMGTGELFFGEGSRLTVL.

Here the CDR3 reads CASSSRDSYNSPLHF. CDR3 bases: TGTGCCAGTAGTAGCCGCGACAGCTATAATTCACCCCTCCACTTT. V is TRBV19 and J is TRBJ1-6; D perhaps matches TRBD1 (5 bases). In germline, CDR1 is LNHDA, CDR2 SQIVND (reference sequence). This CDR3 region has 15 residues. The V and J ends lost 4 bases and 3 bases respectively, with 10 bases between them.

The V call is TRBV18, the J call TRBJ2-3; 7 bases match TRBD1. The germline V gene encodes CDR1 KGHSH and CDR2 LQKENI. CDR3 size: 12 residues. The J segment lost 14 bases and the V segment lost 0 bases, leaving 5 bases of the junction unmatched. The CDR3 loop is CASSPPDRTGYF. For the CDR3, the DNA is TGTGCCAGCTCACCACCGGACAGGACTGGGTATTTT.